The next 29 T cell receptor beta chains were all read from a single sample in a study of blood T cell repertoires in COVID-19. TCRdb's copy holds only in-frame clones and misses some; the assay was immunoSEQ multiplex PCR. In the table there are about 400,000 clones, roughly nine tenths of which are singletons. Material: PBMCs or T cells enriched from blood (not recorded which). These receptors all come from a woman in her 30s who had recovered from COVID-19.

This sequence joins TRBV7-9 and TRBJ2-1; tentatively, D is TRBD1 (5 bases). This CDR3 spans 15 amino acids. Per germline, CDR1 SEHNR and CDR2 FQNEAQ (reference sequence). Trimming stripped 7 bases from V and 3 bases from J, with 16 bases between. The DNA of the CDR3 is TGTGCCAGCACCCCCGACAGCCCATACTACAATGAGCAGTTCTTC. Its translation: CASTPDSPYYNEQFF.

V usage is TRBV28 and J usage is TRBJ2-1, with 8 positions matching TRBD2. This CDR3 is built from 16 residues. J was trimmed by 2 bases and V by 2 bases; bases with no gene match: 5. The germline V gene encodes CDR1 MDHEN and CDR2 SYDVKM. Here the CDR3 reads CASSLASGGPYNEQFF. CDR3 DNA: TGTGCCAGCAGTTTAGCCTCGGGGGGGCCCTACAATGAGCAGTTCTTC.

This sequence joins TRBV30 and TRBJ2-7, with D perhaps matching TRBD1 (6 bases). Germline CDR1 GTSNPN, CDR2 SVGIG (reference sequence). Deletions cut 1 base from V and 3 bases from J, with 10 bases between. This CDR3 has 13 amino acids. The CDR3 protein is CAWSGGQNYEQYF. In DNA form, the CDR3 reads TGTGCCTGGAGTGGGGGACAAAACTACGAGCAGTACTTC.

As DNA, the CDR3 is TGTGCCAGCAGAATCGGGCTAGCGGGAGAGAATGAGCAGTTCTTC. Translating gives CASRIGLAGENEQFF. V usage is TRBV28 and J usage is TRBJ2-1, with TRBD2 identical over 10 bases. J lost 7 bases, V lost 6 bases, and 9 bases had no gene match. The CDR3 runs 15 residues. Germline lookup yields CDR1 MDHEN and CDR2 SYDVKM. The full variable domain, its missing parts supplied by reference TRBV28 and TRBJ2-1, is DVKVTQSSRYLVKRTGEKVFLECVQDMDHENMFWYRQDPGLGLRLIYFSYDVKMKEKGDIPEGYSVSREKKERFSLILESASTNQTSMYLCASRIGLAGENEQFFGPGTRLTVL.

The chain couples TRBV10-3 to TRBJ2-7; 9 bases fit TRBD1. Trimming removed 5 bases from V and 6 bases from J; junction bases left unmatched: 8. CDR3 length equals 14 residues. Per the germline V gene, CDR1 is ENHRY and CDR2 is SYGVKD. CDR3 in amino acids: CAISPGQGPGEQYF. The CDR3 DNA is TGTGCCATCAGTCCGGGACAGGGACCTGGCGAGCAGTACTTC.

V gene TRBV3-1 (or the pseudogene TRBV3-2) combines with J gene TRBJ1-1, with 9 bases aligning to TRBD1. This CDR3 is built from 14 residues. Losses at the gene ends were 6 bases for V and 2 bases for J; bases not matched to a gene: 4. Germline CDR1 is LGHDT and CDR2 is YNNKEL (reference sequence). CDR3 nucleotide sequence: TGTGCCAGCAGACGGGGACAGGGTAACACTGAAGCTTTCTTT. It is translated as CASRRGQGNTEAFF.

The V call is TRBV28, the J call TRBJ1-1; 12 bases map to TRBD1. The CDR3 runs to 16 residues. V lost 3 bases and J lost 4; bases outside the gene matches: 6. Germline V CDR1 and CDR2: MDHEN, SYDVKM. The CDR3 DNA reads as TGTGCCAGCAGTTTCCCGGGACAGGGGGCCGCCACTGAAGCTTTCTTT. Translation gives CASSFPGQGAATEAFF.

In its sample, this clone was seen a few times. V is TRBV28 and J is TRBJ2-1, with D possibly TRBD2 on 6 matching bases. Germline loops: CDR1 MDHEN, CDR2 SYDVKM. CDR3 length: 17 residues. V dropped 4 bases and J dropped 6 bases, with 22 bases sitting between them. CDR3 nucleotide sequence: TGTGCCAGCAGTTCAGAAGGGGTTCGGGACTCTTCCAATGAGCAGTTCTTC. It is translated as CASSSEGVRDSSNEQFF.

In its sample, this clone was seen once. The chain is built from TRBV7-3 and TRBJ1-1; 8 bases are shared with TRBD1. Germline lookup yields CDR1 SGHTA and CDR2 FQGTGA. Losses at the gene ends were 5 bases for V and 4 bases for J; bases not matched to a gene: 6. This CDR3 contains 14 residues. CDR3 loop: CASSGRGLFTEAFF. CDR3 coding DNA: TGTGCCAGCAGCGGCAGGGGGCTTTTCACTGAAGCTTTCTTT. The full variable domain, its missing parts supplied by reference TRBV7-3 and TRBJ1-1, is GAGVSQTPSNKVTEKGKYVELRCDPISGHTALYWYRQSLGQGPEFLIYFQGTGAADDSGLPNDRFFAVRPEGSVSTLKIQRTERGDSAVYLCASSGRGLFTEAFFGQGTRLTVV.

Here the CDR3 reads CASSESQGFDQPQHF. DNA for the CDR3: TGTGCCAGCAGTGAAAGCCAGGGATTCGATCAGCCCCAGCATTTT. V usage is TRBV2 and J usage is TRBJ1-5, with a possible D match to TRBD1 (5 bases). CDR1 is SNHLY, CDR2 FYNNEI, per germline. Trimming stripped 2 bases from V and 5 bases from J, with 13 bases between. CDR3 length equals 15 residues.

V is TRBV9 and J is TRBJ1-1, with a possible D match to TRBD1 (6 bases). Germline V lookup: CDR1 SGDLS, CDR2 YYNGEE. V lost 4 bases, J lost 4 bases, and 11 bases lay in between. The CDR3 has 13 amino acids. The CDR3 sequence is CASSLQQGTEAFF. The CDR3, as DNA: TGTGCCAGCAGCTTACAACAGGGCACTGAAGCTTTCTTT.

The chain combines TRBV13 with TRBJ2-1, with TRBD1 matching over 7 bases. V shed 3 bases and J 4 bases; nucleotides not matched to a gene: 0. This CDR3 contains 13 residues. CDR1 and CDR2 (germline): PRHDT, FYEKMQ (reference sequence). CDR3 nucleotide sequence: TGTGCCAGCAGCTTGGACAGGTACAATGAGCAGTTCTTC. Amino acid sequence: CASSLDRYNEQFF.

The chain carries TRBV7-9 and TRBJ1-6; a weak D match, TRBD1 (6 bases). Germline V gene lookup returns CDR1 SEHNR and CDR2 FQNEAQ (reference sequence). CDR3 length equals 16 residues. Between the trimmed V and J ends, which lost 6 bases and 0 bases, there was a span of 12 bases. CDR3 protein: CASRPDSSSYNSPLHF. DNA of the CDR3: TGTGCCAGCAGACCGGACAGCAGCTCCTATAATTCACCCCTCCACTTT.

The V call is TRBV10-2, the J call TRBJ2-7, with 10 bases that match TRBD2. Losses at the gene ends were 1 base for V and 4 bases for J; bases not matched to a gene: 7. Germline values: CDR1 WSHSY, CDR2 SAAADI. This CDR3 has 16 amino acids. The CDR3 protein is CASSELASGSGYEQYF. The CDR3 DNA sequence: TGCGCCAGCAGTGAGTTAGCTAGCGGGAGTGGATACGAGCAGTACTTC.

The CDR3 loop reads CASSSGGQGMGTGSYEQYF. For the CDR3, the DNA is TGCGCCAGCAGCTCGGGAGGACAGGGAATGGGTACGGGGTCCTACGAGCAGTACTTC. The rearrangement links TRBV5-1 to TRBJ2-7; D is perhaps TRBD1 (8 bases). The V end lost 3 bases, the J end lost 1 base, and 26 bases lay between the germline ends. The CDR3 totals 19 residues. Germline V gene lookup returns CDR1 SGHRS and CDR2 YFSETQ. Drawing the rest from reference TRBV5-1 and TRBJ2-7, the complete variable domain is KAGVTQTPRYLIKTRGQQVTLSCSPISGHRSVSWYQQTPGQGLQFLFEYFSETQRNKGNFPGRFSGRQFSNSRSEMNVSTLELGDSALYLCASSSGGQGMGTGSYEQYFGPGTRLTVT.

This clone is a singleton in its sample. The chain carries TRBV28 and TRBJ2-1; D not certain. The CDR3 has 12 amino acids. Germline lookup yields CDR1 MDHEN and CDR2 SYDVKM. V dropped 3 bases and J dropped 7 bases, with 7 bases sitting between them. CDR3 protein: CASSFSANEQFF. CDR3 nucleotides: TGTGCCAGCAGTTTCAGCGCTAATGAGCAGTTCTTC.

CDR3 DNA sequence: TGTGCCAGCAGCTTGGAGCCTCTATCTGGGGCCAACGTCCTGACTTTC. Its translation is CASSLEPLSGANVLTF. The chain recombines TRBV5-5 with TRBJ2-6; D gene ambiguous. The CDR3 spans 16 residues. Germline V gives CDR1 SGHKS, CDR2 YYEKEE (reference sequence). The V end lost 0 bases, the J end lost 1 base, and 8 bases lay between the germline ends.

The chain is built from TRBV7-8 and TRBJ1-2; D uncertain. This CDR3 has 15 amino acids. Germline V gene data show CDR1 as SGHVS and CDR2 as FQNEAQ. V lost 6 bases to trimming and J lost 2 bases, with 16 bases between them. CDR3 residues: CASSPSATGNYGYTF. CDR3 nucleotide sequence: TGTGCCAGCAGTCCATCGGCGACTGGCAACTATGGCTACACCTTC.

The chain couples TRBV6-5 to TRBJ1-4; 8 bases are shared with TRBD1. CDR3 size: 16 residues. With V trimmed by 4 bases and J by 0 bases, 4 bases remained unmatched. The germline V gene encodes CDR1 MNHEY and CDR2 SVGAGI. This CDR3 is CASSSDRDATNEKLFF. The CDR3 coding sequence is TGTGCCAGCAGTTCGGACAGGGACGCAACTAATGAAAAACTGTTTTTT.

This clone was counted a few times. The J gene is TRBJ2-1, the V gene TRBV9, with TRBD2 identical over 14 bases. Germline CDR1 reads SGDLS; CDR2 reads YYNGEE. V shed 4 bases and J 10 bases; nucleotides not matched to a gene: 13. The CDR3 length is 17 residues. In DNA form, the CDR3 reads TGTGCCAGCAGCCCCGGGGCCGGGACTAGCGGGAGAAAAGAGCAGTTCTTC. Amino acids: CASSPGAGTSGRKEQFF.

This chain connects TRBV4-1 to TRBJ1-1; D not certain. The CDR3 runs 15 residues. V was clipped by 5 bases and J by 4 bases, with 17 bases between them. The germline V gene encodes CDR1 MGHRA and CDR2 YSYEKL. CDR3 DNA sequence: TGCGCCAGCAGCTTACTTATCGCCGGGATCACTGAAGCTTTCTTT. Its protein product is CASSLLIAGITEAFF.

With respect to this clone: In the same sample, other DNA sequences code for this CDR3. The chain carries TRBV27 and TRBJ2-1; D not certain. Germline V gene data show CDR1 as MNHEY and CDR2 as SMNVEV (reference sequence). V was pared by 6 bases and J by 6 bases, with 6 bases between. CDR3 length equals 11 residues. The CDR3: CASSSGNEQFF. In nucleotides, the CDR3 is TGTGCCAGCAGCTCGGGCAATGAGCAGTTCTTC.

This chain connects TRBV7-9 to TRBJ1-4, with 7 bases identical to TRBD1. The CDR3 sequence is 17 residues long. The germline V gene has CDR1 SEHNR and CDR2 FQNEAQ (reference sequence). After removal of 3 bases from V and 5 bases from J, the junction contained 12 bases not matched to a gene. In DNA, the CDR3 is TGTGCCAGCAGCTTGCTCCCCGTTGACAGGGCAAATGAAAAACTGTTTTTT. It is translated as CASSLLPVDRANEKLFF.

The gene calls are TRBV2 and TRBJ1-1; no clear D gene. V lost 5 bases, J lost 2 bases, and 18 bases lay in between. Germline loops: CDR1 SNHLY, CDR2 FYNNEI. The CDR3 is made up of 16 amino acids. The CDR3 DNA reads TGTGCCAGCAGTCCCACTACACCTGCCGGAAACACTGAAGCTTTCTTT. Protein product: CASSPTTPAGNTEAFF.

V gene TRBV7-9 combines with J gene TRBJ2-5, with 7 bases lining up with TRBD1. The CDR3 is 14 amino acids. Germline lookup yields CDR1 SEHNR and CDR2 FQNEAQ (reference sequence). V was pared by 5 bases and J by 1 base, with 4 bases of the junction left unmatched. The CDR3 DNA follows: TGTGCCAGCAGCCCGGGACAGCCCCAAGAGACCCAGTACTTC. It translates to CASSPGQPQETQYF.

The chain links TRBV30 to TRBJ1-2; D is ambiguous. CDR1 is GTSNPN, CDR2 SVGIG, per germline (reference sequence). The V end was cut by 1 base, the J end by 2 bases, with 8 bases between. The CDR3 length is 13 residues. The CDR3 is CAWSAQKNYGYTF. The CDR3 coding sequence is TGTGCCTGGAGTGCCCAGAAAAACTATGGCTACACCTTC.

The count of this clone is one. The rearrangement links TRBV29-1 to TRBJ2-3; a weak D match, TRBD2 (6 bases). Looked up from germline, CDR1 is SQVTM and CDR2 is ANQGSEA. Deletions cut 5 bases from V and 7 bases from J, with 16 bases between. There are 13 residues in the CDR3. The DNA for the CDR3 is TGCAGCGTTCACCTCGGGAGTTTGAATACGCAGTATTTT. Its translation: CSVHLGSLNTQYF.

The chain carries TRBV9 and TRBJ2-2; 9 bases align to TRBD2. The germline V gene has CDR1 SGDLS and CDR2 YYNGEE. Unmatched junction bases numbered 6, after V lost 2 bases and J lost 7 bases. The CDR3 sequence is 15 residues long. DNA of the CDR3: TGTGCCAGCAGCGTGTTAGCGGGAGAGGTCGGGGAGCTGTTTTTT. Translation: CASSVLAGEVGELFF.

This sequence joins TRBV5-6 and TRBJ2-7, with D uncertain. Trimming pared 2 bases from V and 0 bases from J, leaving 6 bases between. Germline V gene sequence: CDR1 SGHDT, CDR2 YYEEEE. This CDR3 is built from 13 residues. As DNA, the CDR3 is TGTGCCAGCAGCTTTCCTTCCTCCTACGAGCAGTACTTC. This sequence encodes CASSFPSSYEQYF.